These 7 T cell receptor beta chains came from one sample sequenced in a study of technical replicates of blood from a few donors. Assay used: immunoSEQ multiplex PCR; TCRdb lists only in-frame clones, some missing. The sample yields 80,000 to 95,000 clones, just under 95% seen once. Sequencing used T cells isolated from PBMCs. The source of these receptors is a human donor in good health.

This chain uses TRBV9 with TRBJ1-6; D not certain. The CDR3 contains 14 residues. Germline V gene data show CDR1 as SGDLS and CDR2 as YYNGEE. The V end was cut by 0 bases, the J end by 8 bases, with 9 bases between. The CDR3 spells CASSVGTFYSPLHF. In nucleotides, the CDR3 is TGTGCCAGCAGCGTAGGGACTTTTTATTCACCCCTCCACTTT.

This clone was recorded only once. The chain uses TRBV4-1 and TRBJ1-5; 7 nucleotides match TRBD1. The CDR3 sequence is 14 residues long. CDR1 and CDR2 from the germline V gene are MGHRA and YSYEKL. V lost 4 bases to trimming and J lost 7 bases; unmatched junction nucleotides: 7. CDR3 protein: CASSPDRVRQPQHF. CDR3 DNA: TGCGCCAGCAGCCCTGACAGGGTGCGACAGCCCCAGCATTTT.

The chain links TRBV7-9 to TRBJ1-2, with no clear D. Trimming cost V 3 bases and J 0 bases, with 11 bases left between them. The CDR3 runs 15 residues. Germline V gene lookup returns CDR1 SEHNR and CDR2 FQNEAQ (reference sequence). The DNA of the CDR3 is TGTGCCAGCAGCTTCGGCGGCGGAGCTAACTATGGCTACACCTTC. This codes for CASSFGGGANYGYTF. The full variable domain, its missing parts supplied by reference TRBV7-9 and TRBJ1-2, is DTGVSQNPRHKITKRGQNVTFRCDPISEHNRLYWYRQTLGQGPEFLTYFQNEAQLEKSRLLSDRFSAERPKGSFSTLEIQRTEQGDSAMYLCASSFGGGANYGYTFGSGTRLTVV.

The V and J genes are TRBV9 and TRBJ2-3; a possible D gene is TRBD1 (6 bases). The ends were cut back, 0 bases at V and 6 bases at J, with 11 bases in the middle. The CDR3 is made up of 14 amino acids. The V gene's germline CDR1 is SGDLS and CDR2 YYNGEE. The CDR3 DNA is TGTGCCAGCAGCGTAGAACAGGGCCGCGATACGCAGTATTTT. The encoded protein is CASSVEQGRDTQYF.

The rearrangement joins TRBV7-9 to TRBJ2-2; D not certain. This CDR3 is built from 14 residues. The germline V gene has CDR1 SEHNR and CDR2 FQNEAQ (reference sequence). The V gene lost 1 base and the J gene lost 3 bases, with 6 bases spanning the gap. CDR3 bases: TGTGCCAGCAGCTTAGGGCTGTACACCGGGGAGCTGTTTTTT. It specifies CASSLGLYTGELFF.

The chain is built from TRBV11-2 and TRBJ2-4, with 7 nucleotides matching TRBD1. CDR1 SGHAT and CDR2 FQNNGV come from the germline V gene. The CDR3 runs to 14 residues. V lost 5 bases to trimming and J lost 4 bases; unmatched junction nucleotides: 5. The CDR3 loop reads CASSTPTGKNIQYF. The CDR3, as DNA: TGTGCCAGCAGCACCCCGACAGGGAAAAACATTCAGTACTTC.

Written as DNA, the CDR3 is TGTGCCAGCAGCGGTCATAAGGACAGAAACACCGGGGAGCTGTTTTTT. Encoded protein: CASSGHKDRNTGELFF. The chain uses TRBV9 and TRBJ2-2; D possibly corresponds to TRBD1 (6 bases). V lost 3 bases and J 2 bases, leaving 14 bases between the germline ends. CDR1 and CDR2 from the germline V gene are SGDLS and YYNGEE. This CDR3 has 16 residues. The full variable domain, completed using reference TRBV9 and TRBJ2-2, is DSGVTQTPKHLITATGQRVTLRCSPRSGDLSVYWYQQSLDQGLQFLIQYYNGEERAKGNILERFSAQQFPDLHSELNLSSLELGDSALYFCASSGHKDRNTGELFFGEGSRLTVL.